This T cell receptor beta chain was recorded in a study of blood T cells in healthy people across ages. Looking at the study overall: About one barcoded beta molecule per two T cells was captured by template switching.

Per germline, CDR1 SNHLY and CDR2 FYNNEI. This CDR3 has 17 amino acids. Trimming took off 0 bases at V and 5 bases at J, with 19 bases between the two ends. This clonotype has just a few counts. Then a second PCR, running about 6 to 12 cycles, was carried out with a sample-barcoded 5' primer and a J-beta primer mix. TCRdb re-analysed the 5' RACE reads in MiXCR, keeping a single row per CDR3 protein. The data contain hundreds of thousands of distinct CDR3 sequences, approximately 24% of them singletons. These same data were also listed under a study on T cells of mothers and their children. As that report states: Donors were a few healthy Caucasian mothers and their six children.

This TCR derives from a boy between 5 and 17 years old in good health. Sequencing used blood. V usage is TRBV2 and J usage is TRBJ2-5; tentatively, D is TRBD2 (5 bases). The CDR3 reads CASSEATNGPQGETQYF. In nucleotides, the CDR3 is TGTGCCAGCAGTGAAGCGACTAACGGGCCCCAAGGGGAGACCCAGTACTTC.